The 25 T cell receptor beta chains listed next were all sequenced from one sample in a study of molecular identifiers for immune sequencing clone quantification listed by TCRdb under 2018. The library relied on PCR. Data came from an Illumina HiSeq 4000. TCRdb reran the public reads through fastp at Q25 and MiXCR, keeping productive beta chains. Under each unique CDR3 protein, matching rows form one entry showing the most common genes and DNA. In this sample the table shows approximately 670,000 distinct CDR3 sequences, about 20% of which occur a single time. The biggest ten clones account for around 0.9% of the sample. Specimen: naive CD8+ T cells from blood, with Jurkat cell RNA spiked in. The cell subset or site label, read with the paper, signifies: FACS-sorted CD8+CD4-CCR7+CD45RA+ naive T cells. The receptors here all came from a human donor in good health. Some libraries in this study had Jurkat cell RNA spiked in.

In the case of this clonotype: The junction and the germline gene differ at one end; a read error may be behind it. The chain has TRBV7-2 and TRBJ2-3, with D possibly matching TRBD1 (5 bases). Germline V gene data show CDR1 as SGHTA and CDR2 as FQGNSA. There are 16 residues in the CDR3. CDR3 in amino acids: CASSLGTVAITGTQYF. CDR3 sequence (DNA): TGTGCCAGCAGCTTAGGGACGGTTGCTATCACAGGTACGCAATATTTT.

This clonotype occurred once. One end of the junction does not line up with germline, which may come from a read error. CDR3 in amino acids: CASSPWTGEERLFF. The CDR3 DNA sequence: TGTGCCAGCAGTCCGTGGACAGGGGAAGAAAGACTGTTTTTT. This chain links TRBV28 with TRBJ1-4; 9 nucleotides match TRBD1. This CDR3 is 14 amino acids long. The germline CDR1 and CDR2 sequences are MDHEN and SYDVKM.

Ten or more counts support this clonotype. This chain connects TRBV5-5 to TRBJ1-1; D unresolved. Trimming took 5 bases from V and 0 from J, leaving 8 bases between them. The CDR3 contains 13 residues. CDR1 SGHKS and CDR2 YYEKEE come from the germline V gene (reference sequence). The CDR3 reads CASRSYLNTEAFF. In DNA form, the CDR3 reads TGTGCCAGCAGGAGCTATCTGAACACTGAAGCTTTCTTT.

The CDR3 DNA follows: TGTGCCAGCAGCGCCAGCGGGAGGGCAGTCGATGAGCAGTTCTTC. Its protein product is CASSASGRAVDEQFF. The rearrangement links TRBV11-2 to TRBJ2-1, with TRBD2 identical over 10 bases. The V gene end was trimmed by 5 bases and the J gene end by 8 bases; junction bases not matched to a gene: 9. The CDR3 sequence is 15 residues long. Germline V CDR1 and CDR2: SGHAT, FQNNGV.

Concerning this clonotype: A much bigger clone sits one base away, suggesting this may be a read error. The CDR3 spells CSAREIRTSGTPQIVHQETQYF. The DNA for the CDR3 is TGCAGTGCTAGAGAGATCCGGACTAGCGGTACTCCTCAGATAGTCCATCAAGAGACCCAGTACTTC. This chain links TRBV20-1 with TRBJ2-5, with 10 nucleotides matching TRBD2. Germline CDR1 and CDR2: DFQATT and SNEGSKA (reference sequence). The length of the CDR3 is 22 residues. The V segment lost 0 bases and the J segment 2 bases; nucleotides outside the gene matches: 24.

This clonotype was seen a handful of times. An end of the junction differs from the germline gene, which may be a read error. The rearrangement joins TRBV7-9 to TRBJ2-3; the D gene is possibly TRBD1 (5 bases). The germline CDR1 and CDR2 sequences are SEHNR and FQNEAQ (reference sequence). The CDR3 is made up of 17 amino acids. DNA of the CDR3: TGTGCCAGCAGCTTAGCGCCGGCCAGATCAGGCACAGGTACGCAGTATTTT. Amino acid sequence: CASSLAPARSGTGTQYF.

There are many counts of this clonotype. The chain has TRBV7-3 and TRBJ2-3, with D possibly being TRBD2 (6 bases). The germline CDR1 and CDR2 sequences are SGHTA and FQGTGA. The CDR3 extends over 15 amino acids. The ends were cut back, 5 bases at V and 4 bases at J, with 16 bases in the middle. CDR3 in DNA: TGTGCCAGCAGCCCCGTCCCGGGAGAGTCAGATACGCAGTATTTT. This translates into CASSPVPGESDTQYF.

The sample holds one count of this clonotype. A clone one base away is much larger, so this may be a read error. The V call is TRBV28, the J call TRBJ1-1; 7 bases are a match to TRBD1. This CDR3 is built from 13 residues. Germline V CDR1 and CDR2: MDHEN, SYDVKM. The CDR3 spells CASRSGGHTEALF. The DNA for the CDR3 is TGTGCCAGCAGATCAGGGGGGCACACTGAAGCTCTCTTT.

This clonotype was observed a single time. The germline gene is not matched at one end of the junction; a read error may be the cause. This chain joins TRBV24-1 and TRBJ2-2; D is undetermined. There are 13 residues in the CDR3. Germline CDR1 is KGHDR and CDR2 is SFDVKD. The CDR3 reads CAASERKTGELFF. CDR3 coding DNA: TGTGCCGCCAGTGAAAGGAAGACCGGGGAGCTGTTTTTT.

This clonotype occurred a few times. The chain is built from TRBV24-1 and TRBJ1-1; D is unresolved. This CDR3 is built from 14 residues. CDR1 and CDR2 (germline): KGHDR, SFDVKD. V lost 4 bases to trimming and J lost 7 bases, with 15 bases between them. CDR3 in amino acids: CATSDDTQKREAFF. DNA of the CDR3: TGTGCCACCAGTGACGATACACAGAAACGTGAAGCTTTCTTT.

Ten or more counts support this clonotype. The chain joins TRBV5-6 to TRBJ2-7; D gene unclear. The germline V gene encodes CDR1 SGHDT and CDR2 YYEEEE. Trimming removed 2 bases from V and 6 bases from J, with 9 bases in between. CDR3 length equals 12 residues. CDR3 amino acids: CASSLGSLEQYF. The CDR3 DNA sequence: TGTGCCAGCAGCTTAGGCAGCCTCGAGCAGTACTTC.

The CDR3 spells CASRPRDLSYEQYF. The CDR3 DNA reads as TGTGCCTCCCGGCCCCGGGATTTGTCCTACGAGCAGTACTTC. The chain carries TRBV5-5 and TRBJ2-7, with D possibly being TRBD2 (5 bases). This CDR3 region has 14 residues. V lost 10 bases and J 1 base, leaving 18 bases between the germline ends. The germline gives CDR1 SGHKS, CDR2 YYEKEE (reference sequence).

On this clonotype itself: A much larger clone sits a single nucleotide away, making a read error possible. The chain carries TRBV27 and TRBJ1-6; 10 bases map to TRBD1. Per germline, CDR1 MNHEY and CDR2 SMNVEV (reference sequence). The CDR3 has 15 amino acids. In DNA, the CDR3 is TGTGCCAACAGTTTGTCGACAGGGGGCCATTCACCCCTCCACTTT. It yields the protein CANSLSTGGHSPLHF.

To note about this clonotype: This may stem from a read error, because a much larger clone lies one nucleotide away. J is TRBJ2-4 and V is TRBV7-6; D tentatively fits TRBD1 or TRBD2 (5 bases each). The CDR3 is made up of 13 amino acids. The V gene's germline CDR1 is SGHVS and CDR2 FNYEAQ. The CDR3 here is CASSLARADIQCF. The CDR3 coding sequence is TGTGCCAGCAGCTTAGCGAGGGCGGACATTCAGTGCTTC.

This clonotype was seen repeatedly, ten times or more. The chain carries TRBV28 and TRBJ1-6; no clear D gene. V was shortened by 5 bases and J by 13 bases, with 15 bases between the two germline ends. CDR1 is MDHEN and CDR2 is SYDVKM in the germline V gene. CDR3 size: 13 residues. The CDR3 DNA is TGTGCCAGCAGTCCCTCTTCCCGTACCCCCCTCCACTTT. This sequence encodes CASSPSSRTPLHF.

This clonotype was observed a single time. This may be a read error, as it is one base from a much larger clone. The V gene is TRBV9, the J gene TRBJ1-3; no firm D call. The V gene's germline CDR1 is SGDLS and CDR2 YYNGEE. V gave up 6 bases and J gave up 0 bases, with 16 bases separating them. This CDR3 region has 16 residues. CDR3: CASNPSPGSSGNTIYF. Written as DNA, the CDR3 is TGTGCCAGCAACCCCTCCCCGGGGAGCTCTGGAAACACCATATATTTT.

This clonotype appeared a few times. This chain links TRBV19 with TRBJ1-5, with D hard to call. The V and J ends lost 3 bases and 3 bases respectively, with 9 bases between them. CDR1 LNHDA and CDR2 SQIVND come from the germline V gene (reference sequence). This CDR3 region has 14 residues. The CDR3 DNA is TGTGCCAGTAGTATGCTGTGGGACAATCAGCCCCAGCATTTT. It yields the protein CASSMLWDNQPQHF.

With regard to this clonotype: This may be a read error, as it is one base from a much larger clone. The V gene is TRBV15, the J gene TRBJ2-3; tentatively, D is TRBD1 (8 bases). This CDR3 contains 15 residues. CDR1 and CDR2 (germline): LNHNV, YYDKDF (reference sequence). The CDR3 region is CATSRTRAGTGTQYF. CDR3 DNA: TGTGCCACCAGCAGGACGAGAGCGGGGACAGGTACGCAGTATTTT. Variable domain in full (rest from reference TRBV15 and TRBJ2-3): DAMVIQNPRYQVTQFGKPVTLSCSQTLNHNVMYWYQQKSSQAPKLLFHYYDKDFNNEADTPDNFQSRRPNTSFCFLDIRSPGLGDTAMYLCATSRTRAGTGTQYFGPGTRLTVL.

Concerning this clonotype: Being one base from a much bigger clone, this may be a read error. The rearrangement joins TRBV9 to TRBJ2-5; D perhaps matches TRBD1 (5 bases). Between the trimmed V and J ends, which lost 4 bases and 5 bases, there was a span of 15 bases. CDR1 SGDLS and CDR2 YYNGEE come from the germline V gene. The CDR3 has 14 amino acids. CDR3 DNA: TGTGCCAGCAGCCAAGCAGGGAATTCGGAGACCCAGTACTTC. This gives the protein CASSQAGNSETQYF.

Concerning this clonotype itself: A much larger clone sits a single nucleotide away, making a read error possible. The CDR3 end shows no conserved phenylalanine or tryptophan, and so a read error is likely. The chain links TRBV6-5 to TRBJ1-1; D uncertain. The germline gives CDR1 MNHEY, CDR2 SVGAGI. Trimming removed 3 bases from V and 1 base from J, with 15 bases in between. The CDR3 has 16 residues. The CDR3 region has the DNA TGTGCCAGCAGTTATTCAGTGGGGAGCCCGAACACTGAAGCTTTCTAT. This sequence encodes CASSYSVGSPNTEAFY.

About this clonotype: One base away lies a much larger clone, so this may be a sequencing read error. The chain recombines TRBV19 with TRBJ1-5, with D uncertain. The CDR3 extends over 13 amino acids. Per the germline V gene, CDR1 is LNHDA and CDR2 is SQIVND (reference sequence). The ends were cut back, 0 bases at V and 4 bases at J, with 4 bases in the middle. CDR3: CASSIEGNQPQHF. The DNA of the CDR3 is TGTGCCAGTAGTATAGAGGGGAATCAGCCCCAGCATTTT.

Notes on this clonotype: Compared with germline, one end of the junction differs, possibly owing to a read error. The chain has TRBV20-1 and TRBJ2-1; 7 bases map to TRBD2. The CDR3 runs to 14 residues. CDR1 and CDR2 from the germline V gene are DFQATT and SNEGSKA (reference sequence). CDR3 in amino acids: CSASRSGTLNEQLF. In DNA, the CDR3 is TGCAGTGCTAGTAGGAGCGGGACTCTCAATGAGCAGCTCTTC.

The rearrangement links TRBV7-9 to TRBJ2-1; D is uncertain. V was cut by 4 bases and J by 6 bases, with 13 bases left in between. There are 14 residues in the CDR3. In germline, CDR1 is SEHNR, CDR2 FQNEAQ (reference sequence). In DNA, the CDR3 is TGTGCCAGCAGCTCTATCTTAAACCCCAATGAGCAGTTCTTC. Amino acid sequence: CASSSILNPNEQFF. Together with reference TRBV7-9 and TRBJ2-1, the CDR3 gives the full variable domain: DTGVSQNPRHKITKRGQNVTFRCDPISEHNRLYWYRQTLGQGPEFLTYFQNEAQLEKSRLLSDRFSAERPKGSFSTLEIQRTEQGDSAMYLCASSSILNPNEQFFGPGTRLTVL.

The rearrangement links TRBV19 to TRBJ2-1, with D possibly matching TRBD2 (6 bases). V was pared by 0 bases and J by 11 bases, with 11 bases between. Germline assignment: CDR1 LNHDA and CDR2 SQIVND (reference sequence). The CDR3 length is 13 residues. The CDR3 protein is CASSIDLAGKQFF. The CDR3 DNA sequence: TGTGCCAGTAGTATAGATCTGGCGGGAAAGCAGTTCTTC.

In its sample, this clonotype was seen many times. The V gene is TRBV19, the J gene TRBJ2-3, with TRBD1 as a possible D gene (5 bases). The CDR3 is 14 amino acids. The V gene's germline CDR1 is LNHDA and CDR2 SQIVND (reference sequence). V was cut by 4 bases and J by 0 bases, with 8 bases left in between. CDR3 DNA sequence: TGTGCCAGTAGTAAACAGGATAGCACAGATACGCAGTATTTT. Translation gives CASSKQDSTDTQYF.